The 12 T cell receptor beta chains given below trace back to one sample, sequenced in a study of cytotoxic CD8 clonotypes in ibrutinib-treated CLL. Only in-frame clones appear in the TCRdb table, and some are missing; sequencing was by immunoSEQ multiplex PCR. The table records about 250,000 clones, 70% of them present only once. The sequencing here drew on PBMCs, taken after 24 months of ibrutinib treatment. The receptors were sampled from a human donor with chronic lymphocytic leukemia.

This sequence joins TRBV9 and TRBJ2-2, with 13 bases aligning to TRBD2. V lost 4 bases to trimming and J lost 1 base; unmatched junction nucleotides: 7. The germline V gene has CDR1 SGDLS and CDR2 YYNGEE. The CDR3 has 18 residues. The CDR3 spells CASSPRTSGSWNTGELFF. The CDR3 bases are TGTGCCAGCAGCCCCCGGACTAGCGGGAGTTGGAACACCGGGGAGCTGTTTTTT.

This clone has more than one count but fewer than ten. V is TRBV7-3 and J is TRBJ2-1, with D uncertain. V gave up 0 bases and J gave up 6 bases, with 9 bases separating them. Germline V lookup: CDR1 SGHTA, CDR2 FQGTGA. The CDR3 extends over 14 amino acids. The CDR3 protein is CASSLTVTGNEQFF. CDR3 bases: TGTGCCAGCAGCTTAACGGTGACGGGCAATGAGCAGTTCTTC.

In DNA, the CDR3 is TGTGCCAGCAGCTTAGATCGGTCGGGGGGCTCCTCCTACGAGCAGTACTTC. As protein: CASSLDRSGGSSYEQYF. This chain joins TRBV7-9 and TRBJ2-7; possible D gene TRBD2, 7 bases. The V and J ends lost 1 base and 0 bases respectively, with 16 bases between them. The CDR3 has 17 residues. Germline CDR1 is SEHNR and CDR2 is FQNEAQ (reference sequence).

The rearrangement links TRBV27 to TRBJ1-4, with TRBD1 matching 9 bases. Per germline, CDR1 MNHEY and CDR2 SMNVEV (reference sequence). J was trimmed by 8 bases and V by 5 bases; bases with no gene match: 9. The CDR3 runs 15 residues. The CDR3 region is CASSPNRGHREKLFF. The CDR3 region has the DNA TGTGCCAGCAGTCCAAACAGGGGGCACCGAGAAAAACTGTTTTTT.

This chain joins TRBV5-6 and TRBJ2-3; maybe TRBD2 (6 bases). Trimming left V 3 bases short and J 4 bases short, with 12 bases between. Germline CDR1 reads SGHDT; CDR2 reads YYEEEE. This CDR3 has 14 amino acids. The CDR3 reads CASSSQGGADTQYF. CDR3 bases: TGTGCCAGCAGCTCGCAGGGAGGCGCAGATACGCAGTATTTT.

The chain carries TRBV28 and TRBJ1-5; no definite D call. The CDR3 is made up of 13 amino acids. The V and J ends lost 4 bases and 5 bases respectively, with 9 bases between them. From germline, CDR1 is MDHEN and CDR2 SYDVKM. This CDR3 is CASSSRRDQPQHF. The CDR3 region has the DNA TGTGCCAGCAGTTCTCGACGGGATCAGCCCCAGCATTTT.

The table lists this clone with a few counts. This chain links TRBV5-1 with TRBJ2-5; D is possibly TRBD2 (5 bases). The germline V and J ends were trimmed by 1 base and 1 base, with 8 bases remaining between them. This CDR3 contains 14 residues. Germline V gives CDR1 SGHRS, CDR2 YFSETQ. CDR3 residues: CASSLMRVQETQYF. CDR3 DNA sequence: TGCGCCAGCAGCTTGATGAGGGTCCAAGAGACCCAGTACTTC.

This chain connects TRBV6-5 to TRBJ2-2, with D hard to call. Trimming left V 8 bases short and J 7 bases short, with 14 bases between. The CDR3 runs to 13 residues. Per the germline V gene, CDR1 is MNHEY and CDR2 is SVGAGI. The CDR3 coding sequence is TGTGCCAGCCGTACGCCCTTAGGCGGGGAGCTGTTTTTT. This gives the protein CASRTPLGGELFF.

In this sample, this clone turned up a few times. The chain has TRBV27 and TRBJ1-1; D not resolved. V lost 7 bases, J lost 0 bases, and 15 bases lay in between. The CDR3 loop spans 15 amino acids. Germline assignment: CDR1 MNHEY and CDR2 SMNVEV (reference sequence). CDR3 amino acids: CASNVVGRMNTEAFF. As DNA, the CDR3 is TGTGCCAGCAACGTGGTGGGCAGGATGAACACTGAAGCTTTCTTT.

The gene calls are TRBV28 and TRBJ2-1; 8 nucleotides align to TRBD1. Losses at the gene ends were 6 bases for V and 12 bases for J; bases not matched to a gene: 13. This CDR3 spans 14 amino acids. CDR1 and CDR2 from the germline V gene are MDHEN and SYDVKM. CDR3 DNA sequence: TGTGCCAGCAGCTCGGACAGGGCCCTCGGATGGCAGTTCTTC. This translates into CASSSDRALGWQFF.

The table lists this clone with a count of one. The chain links TRBV6-5 to TRBJ2-7, with 9 bases matching TRBD1. The CDR3 is made up of 16 amino acids. Germline-derived CDR1 and CDR2 are MNHEY and SVGAGI. V gave up 0 bases and J gave up 1 base; unmatched junction bases: 4. The CDR3 DNA is TGTGCCAGCAGTTACTCAGGACAGGGGAGGTCCTACGAGCAGTACTTC. This codes for CASSYSGQGRSYEQYF.

The rearrangement joins TRBV7-2 to TRBJ2-6; D may be TRBD1 or TRBD2 (5 bases each). The CDR3 is 16 residues long. Trimming removed 0 bases at V and 4 bases at J, with 10 bases between. Per the germline V gene, CDR1 is SGHTA and CDR2 is FQGNSA. Here the CDR3 reads CASSLAPGTGANVLTF. In DNA, the CDR3 is TGTGCCAGCAGCTTAGCGCCCGGGACGGGGGCCAACGTCCTGACTTTC.